A selection of T cell receptor beta chains follows, all from one sample in a study of shared clonotypes between healthy human individuals. This table comes from immunoSEQ multiplex PCR, and its TCRdb copy is limited to in-frame clones, with some not included. Of around 2.1 million clones in the sample, about 94% were seen once. Sequencing was performed on naive CD4+ T cells sorted from blood. All receptors derive from a man in his late teens or twenties in good health. The CDR3 runs from the conserved cysteine through the conserved F or W. D genes are given only for firm matches. Part of the rows lack a size; the others show once, few, many or a class for expanded clones.

V: TRBV30
J: TRBJ2-1
size: .
D: .
CDR3: CAWSVVLQGGEQFF

V: TRBV5-1
J: TRBJ1-6
size: .
D: .
CDR3: CASRSLRNNSPLHF

V: TRBV14
J: TRBJ2-3
size: .
D: .
CDR3: CASSQDPLAWEDTQYF

V: TRBV4-1
J: .
size: .
D: TRBD1
CDR3: CASSQGTGTYEQYF

V: TRBV2
J: TRBJ2-1
size: .
D: TRBD1
CDR3: CASRRDRGLHNEQFF

V: TRBV28
J: TRBJ2-7
size: once
D: .
CDR3: CASSLPTLGAYEQYF

V: TRBV2
J: TRBJ1-5
size: few
D: .
CDR3: CASSLDRGDQPQHF

V: TRBV5-1
J: TRBJ2-2
size: .
D: .
CDR3: CASPTSKFKNTGELFF

V: TRBV7-9
J: TRBJ2-7
size: .
D: TRBD1
CDR3: CASSYSTGGLDEQYF

V: TRBV11-2
J: TRBJ1-1
size: .
D: .
CDR3: CASSLGRNTEAFF

V: TRBV9
J: TRBJ2-1
size: once
D: TRBD2
CDR3: CASSLRGLAGLNEQFF

V: TRBV30
J: TRBJ2-1
size: .
D: TRBD2
CDR3: CAWSVGLAGNNEQFF

V: TRBV10-3
J: TRBJ1-3
size: .
D: .
CDR3: CAISESVGNTIYF

V: TRBV4-3
J: TRBJ2-1
size: .
D: .
CDR3: CASSRTGLGGFNEQFF

V: TRBV5-1
J: TRBJ1-1
size: .
D: .
CDR3: CASSFTGSAEAFF

V: TRBV5-1
J: TRBJ2-5
size: .
D: .
CDR3: CASSLERPGPQETQYF

V: TRBV6-5
J: TRBJ2-5
size: .
D: .
CDR3: CASGRVSQYF

V: TRBV2
J: TRBJ1-2
size: .
D: TRBD1
CDR3: CASSQQGHYGYTF

V: TRBV11-2
J: TRBJ2-7
size: .
D: .
CDR3: CASSLDSTYEQYF

V: TRBV5-1
J: TRBJ2-7
size: .
D: TRBD1
CDR3: CASSLSGTGAYEQYF

V: TRBV11-3
J: TRBJ2-1
size: .
D: TRBD2
CDR3: CASSSGLAGNEQFF

V: TRBV5-1
J: TRBJ2-7
size: .
D: TRBD1
CDR3: CASRPGTGSVEQYF

V: TRBV5-6
J: TRBJ2-7
size: .
D: TRBD1
CDR3: CASSLYRGYEQYF

V: TRBV30
J: TRBJ1-3
size: .
D: .
CDR3: CACANVGRNTIYF

V: TRBV25-1
J: TRBJ2-7
size: .
D: .
CDR3: CASSEERSPYEQYF

V: TRBV4-1
J: TRBJ2-3
size: .
D: .
CDR3: CASSQERVIVTDTQYF

V: TRBV11-2
J: TRBJ1-2
size: .
D: TRBD1
CDR3: CASSTLGGLYGYTF

V: TRBV6-6
J: TRBJ2-7
size: .
D: .
CDR3: CASHPRQHSYEQYF

V: TRBV6-1
J: TRBJ1-2
size: .
D: TRBD1
CDR3: CASKPGGMGYGYTF

V: TRBV6-1
J: TRBJ1-2
size: .
D: TRBD1
CDR3: CASSEDRYGYTF

V: TRBV18
J: TRBJ2-3
size: .
D: .
CDR3: CASSPRTDTQYF

V: TRBV4-3
J: TRBJ2-3
size: .
D: .
CDR3: CASSQDGPRTRKITDTQYF

V: TRBV7-9
J: TRBJ2-3
size: .
D: .
CDR3: CASSQTVPIDTQYF

V: TRBV29-1
J: TRBJ2-3
size: .
D: .
CDR3: CSVEEWGTSTDTQYF